The rows below give T cell receptor beta chains drawn from one sample of a study of T cell repertoires in cytomegalovirus infection. TCRdb redid the calling of the reads with MiXCR, one entry per CDR3 protein. The sample lists roughly 310,000 distinct CDR3 sequences; 25% to 30% were seen once. These receptors' antigens are unknown. Sequenced here: cultured PBMCs, sampled from culture after CMV antigen stimulation. The receptors stem from a human donor in good health (CMV status not recorded). Some clones in this sample may be carry-over from other donors' samples. Both conserved end residues are part of each CDR3. A D gene is named only where the DNA matches it firmly. Not all rows give a size; the values are once, few, many and, for expanded clones, a class.

CDR3nt: TGTGCCAGCAGCTTAGAAGGCTCCGAGCAGTTCTTC; CDR3aa: CASSLEGSEQFF; v_gene: TRBV7-9; abundance: -; j_gene: TRBJ2-1; len: 12; d_gene: -
CDR3nt: TGTGCCAGCAGTCCACGGGACAGGGAAGTTGACACTGAGGCTTTCTTT; CDR3aa: CASSPRDREVDTEAFF; v_gene: TRBV27; abundance: few; j_gene: TRBJ1-1; len: 16; d_gene: TRBD1
CDR3nt: TGCGCCAGCAGCCAAGAACCAGGGGGCACCGGGGAGCTGTTTTTT; CDR3aa: CASSQEPGGTGELFF; v_gene: TRBV4-1; abundance: -; j_gene: TRBJ2-2; len: 15; d_gene: TRBD1
CDR3nt: TGTGCCAGCAGTCCCCCGCTGGCCGTAGGCAAAAACATTCAGTACTTC; CDR3aa: CASSPPLAVGKNIQYF; v_gene: TRBV28; abundance: -; j_gene: TRBJ2-4; len: 16; d_gene: -
CDR3nt: TGTGCCAGCAGTGGGGATCGGGCAGCCATCCTCTATGGCTACACCTTC; CDR3aa: CASSGDRAAILYGYTF; v_gene: TRBV12-3/TRBV12-4; abundance: few; j_gene: TRBJ1-2; len: 16; d_gene: -
CDR3nt: TGTGCCACCAGCCTAGACAGAATGTACAATCAGCCCCAGCATTTT; CDR3aa: CATSLDRMYNQPQHF; v_gene: TRBV15; abundance: few; j_gene: TRBJ1-5; len: 15; d_gene: -
CDR3nt: TGTGCCAGCAGTTTAGGTCAAACTAATGAGCAGTTCTTC; CDR3aa: CASSLGQTNEQFF; v_gene: TRBV28; abundance: many; j_gene: TRBJ2-1; len: 13; d_gene: -
CDR3nt: TGTGCCAGCAGTGAATCTCTACACCAAAGAAAACGTATAAGGCAGTTCTTC; CDR3aa: CASSESLHQRKRIRQFF; v_gene: TRBV25-1; abundance: few; j_gene: TRBJ2-1; len: 17; d_gene: -
CDR3nt: TGTGCCAGCAGTCAGTCTAGTGCCACGGTCTACGAGCAGTACTTC; CDR3aa: CASSQSSATVYEQYF; v_gene: TRBV7-2; abundance: -; j_gene: TRBJ2-7; len: 15; d_gene: -
CDR3nt: TGTGCCATCAGTGGCGTTCCCCGGCATGATGTTACGCAGTATTTT; CDR3aa: CAISGVPRHDVTQYF; v_gene: TRBV10-3; abundance: -; j_gene: TRBJ2-3; len: 15; d_gene: -
CDR3nt: TGTGCCAGCAGTCGAGGACAGGGGAATATTTACTATGGCTACACCTTC; CDR3aa: CASSRGQGNIYYGYTF; v_gene: TRBV6-5; abundance: few; j_gene: TRBJ1-2; len: 16; d_gene: TRBD1
CDR3nt: TGTGCCACCAGTGACCCGACAGGTCCAGGCAATCAGCCCCAGCATTTT; CDR3aa: CATSDPTGPGNQPQHF; v_gene: TRBV24-1; abundance: -; j_gene: TRBJ1-5; len: 16; d_gene: -
CDR3nt: TGTGCCAGCAGCTTCCTCCCCGGTGGACTAGCGGGCACCGGGGAGCTGTTTTTT; CDR3aa: CASSFLPGGLAGTGELFF; v_gene: TRBV7-6; abundance: -; j_gene: TRBJ2-2; len: 18; d_gene: TRBD2
CDR3nt: TGTGCCAGTACGGACAGGCCCATGAACACTGAAGCTTTCTTT; CDR3aa: CASTDRPMNTEAFF; v_gene: TRBV10-3; abundance: -; j_gene: TRBJ1-1; len: 14; d_gene: TRBD1
CDR3nt: TGTGCCAGCAGCCCGCCACAGGGTTTCACTGAAGCTTTCTTT; CDR3aa: CASSPPQGFTEAFF; v_gene: TRBV7-9; abundance: -; j_gene: TRBJ1-1; len: 14; d_gene: -
CDR3nt: TGTGCCAGCAGCGTAAGCCAGGGGATACGGTTCTTC; CDR3aa: CASSVSQGIRFF; v_gene: TRBV5-6; abundance: -; j_gene: TRBJ2-1; len: 12; d_gene: -
CDR3nt: TGTGCCAGCAGTTTGTCGGGCCGGTTGGGCAATCAGCCCCAGCATTTT; CDR3aa: CASSLSGRLGNQPQHF; v_gene: TRBV12-3/TRBV12-4; abundance: few; j_gene: TRBJ1-5; len: 16; d_gene: -
CDR3nt: TGTGCCAGCAGTTCCACGGACGTACGGGTGAGCGGCTACACCTTC; CDR3aa: CASSSTDVRVSGYTF; v_gene: TRBV7-2; abundance: many; j_gene: TRBJ1-2; len: 15; d_gene: -
CDR3nt: TGTGCCAGCAGCTCACCGGGACAGGGTCAAACAGATACGCAGTATTTT; CDR3aa: CASSSPGQGQTDTQYF; v_gene: TRBV9; abundance: many; j_gene: TRBJ2-3; len: 16; d_gene: TRBD1
CDR3nt: TGTGCCAGCAGTAGGAGCGGGAAGGAACAAGAGACCCAGTACTTC; CDR3aa: CASSRSGKEQETQYF; v_gene: TRBV11-3; abundance: -; j_gene: TRBJ2-5; len: 15; d_gene: TRBD2
CDR3nt: TGTGCCAGCCAAGGGACAGGCGGATACAATGAGCAGTTCTTC; CDR3aa: CASQGTGGYNEQFF; v_gene: TRBV9; abundance: -; j_gene: TRBJ2-1; len: 14; d_gene: TRBD1
CDR3nt: TGTGCTAGTGGTTTGGGTTCAGGGTCCGGAAACACCATATATTTT; CDR3aa: CASGLGSGSGNTIYF; v_gene: TRBV12-5; abundance: -; j_gene: TRBJ1-3; len: 15; d_gene: -
CDR3nt: TGTGCCAGCACCTCAAGAGGGCTAGCGGGAGGTACCGGGGAGCTGTTTTTT; CDR3aa: CASTSRGLAGGTGELFF; v_gene: TRBV3-1; abundance: few; j_gene: TRBJ2-2; len: 17; d_gene: TRBD2
CDR3nt: TGCAGCGCCCCGGACAGGGCGGGCTACACCTTC; CDR3aa: CSAPDRAGYTF; v_gene: TRBV29-1; abundance: few; j_gene: TRBJ1-2; len: 11; d_gene: TRBD1
CDR3nt: TGTGCCAGCAGCGTATGGGACAGTCCTAGCGGGGACTACACCGGGGAGCTGTTTTTT; CDR3aa: CASSVWDSPSGDYTGELFF; v_gene: TRBV7-9; abundance: few; j_gene: TRBJ2-2; len: 19; d_gene: TRBD2
CDR3nt: TGTGCCAGCAGCGAAACGACGAACACTGAAGCTTTCTTT; CDR3aa: CASSETTNTEAFF; v_gene: TRBV7-8; abundance: -; j_gene: TRBJ1-1; len: 13; d_gene: -
CDR3nt: TGCAGTGCGACCGCCGGACAGGATACGCAGTATTTT; CDR3aa: CSATAGQDTQYF; v_gene: TRBV20-1; abundance: many; j_gene: TRBJ2-3; len: 12; d_gene: -
CDR3nt: TGTGCCAGCAGCTTAGCCCCGGAGAGCGGCTACACCTTC; CDR3aa: CASSLAPESGYTF; v_gene: TRBV7-8; abundance: few; j_gene: TRBJ1-2; len: 13; d_gene: -
CDR3nt: TGTGCCAGCAGCTCCCAGGACAGGTACAATGAGCAGTTCTTC; CDR3aa: CASSSQDRYNEQFF; v_gene: TRBV7-3; abundance: -; j_gene: TRBJ2-1; len: 14; d_gene: TRBD1
CDR3nt: TGCAGTGCTAGAGATCGACAGGGACCCTCCAATGAGCAGTTCTTC; CDR3aa: CSARDRQGPSNEQFF; v_gene: TRBV20-1; abundance: few; j_gene: TRBJ2-1; len: 15; d_gene: TRBD1
CDR3nt: TGTGCCAGCAGCCCCGAAGGGGGGGCCTACGAGCAGTACTTC; CDR3aa: CASSPEGGAYEQYF; v_gene: TRBV7-6; abundance: -; j_gene: TRBJ2-7; len: 14; d_gene: -
CDR3nt: TGTGCCATCAGGGAAAAACGTTTCACAGTTAACTCCGGGAATGAGCAGTTCTTC; CDR3aa: CAIREKRFTVNSGNEQFF; v_gene: TRBV10-3; abundance: -; j_gene: TRBJ2-1; len: 18; d_gene: -
CDR3nt: TGTGCCAGTAGTATATTAGGGGGGGGCACTGAAGCTTTCTTT; CDR3aa: CASSILGGGTEAFF; v_gene: TRBV19; abundance: -; j_gene: TRBJ1-1; len: 14; d_gene: -
CDR3nt: TGTGCCAGCAGCTTAAAATATGAAGGTGGAGAGCAGTTCTTC; CDR3aa: CASSLKYEGGEQFF; v_gene: TRBV7-2; abundance: few; j_gene: TRBJ2-1; len: 14; d_gene: -